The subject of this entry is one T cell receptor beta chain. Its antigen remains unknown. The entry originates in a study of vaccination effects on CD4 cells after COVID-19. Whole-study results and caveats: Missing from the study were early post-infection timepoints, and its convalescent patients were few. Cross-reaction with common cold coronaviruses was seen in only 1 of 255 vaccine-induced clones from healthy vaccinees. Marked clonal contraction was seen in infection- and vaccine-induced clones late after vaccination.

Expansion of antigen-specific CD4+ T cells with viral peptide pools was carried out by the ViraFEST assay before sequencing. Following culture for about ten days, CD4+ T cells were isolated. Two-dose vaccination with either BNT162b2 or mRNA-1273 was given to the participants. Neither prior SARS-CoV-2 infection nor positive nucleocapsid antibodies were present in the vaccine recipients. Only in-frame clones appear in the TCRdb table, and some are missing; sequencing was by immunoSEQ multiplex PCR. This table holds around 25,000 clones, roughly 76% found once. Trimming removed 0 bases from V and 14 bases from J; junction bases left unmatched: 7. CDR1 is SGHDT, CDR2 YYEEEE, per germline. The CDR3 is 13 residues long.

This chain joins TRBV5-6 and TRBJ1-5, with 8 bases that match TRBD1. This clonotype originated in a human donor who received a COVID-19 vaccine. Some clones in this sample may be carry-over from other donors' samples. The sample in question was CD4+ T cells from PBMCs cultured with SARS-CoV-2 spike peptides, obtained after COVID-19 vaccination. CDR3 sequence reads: CASSLGQGPGEHF. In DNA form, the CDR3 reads TGTGCCAGCAGCTTGGGACAGGGGCCAGGCGAGCATTTT.